The clone carrying this T cell receptor beta chain was picked up a small number of times. Its specificity is not known. It was with a sample-barcoded 5' primer and a J-beta primer mix that a second PCR of roughly 6 to 12 cycles was run. TCRdb re-called the 5' RACE reads through MiXCR, storing one row per CDR3 protein. The profile shows under 850,000 distinct CDR3 sequences, 36% of them singletons. The sample comes from a study of blood T cells in healthy people across ages. Points from the study as a whole: More naive CD4+ cells and higher diversity marked long-lived donors relative to aged donors.

The germline CDR1 and CDR2 sequences are SGHRS and YFSETQ. V lost 6 bases to trimming and J lost 2 bases; unmatched junction nucleotides: 8. The CDR3 has 15 residues. A minimum of 6.5 million PBMCs was isolated per sample. Total RNA, at least 5 micrograms per sample, came from PBMCs. Material for sequencing was blood. This TCR was recovered from a man between 18 and 35 years old in good health. The V call is TRBV5-1, the J call TRBJ2-3; 8 bases fit TRBD2. CDR3 in amino acids: CASTPGGAPTDTQYF. CDR3 nucleotides: TGCGCCAGCACCCCCGGGGGGGCACCCACAGATACGCAGTATTTT.